Presented here are 31 T cell receptor beta chains from one specimen sequenced in a study of blood T cell repertoires in COVID-19. Sequencing used immunoSEQ multiplex PCR; TCRdb keeps in-frame clones, though not all of them. The sample has about 380,000 clones; around nine tenths are singletons. The material sequenced was PBMCs or T cells enriched from blood (not recorded which). These receptors originate from a woman younger than 30 who had recovered from COVID-19.

V is TRBV6-1 and J is TRBJ2-7; D unresolved. The CDR3 covers 13 residues. Germline loops: CDR1 MNHNS, CDR2 SASEGT. Trimming left V 2 bases short and J 3 bases short, with 8 bases between. The chain's CDR3 is CASSEREVYEQYF. In DNA form, the CDR3 reads TGTGCCAGCAGTGAACGCGAAGTCTACGAGCAGTACTTC.

The rearrangement uses TRBV4-1 and TRBJ1-1; 9 bases map to TRBD1. Germline CDR1 MGHRA, CDR2 YSYEKL. The trim removed 6 bases at V and 3 bases at J, leaving 8 bases unmatched. The CDR3 is 15 amino acids. CDR3 sequence reads: CASSHTGQGYTEAFF. The CDR3 DNA is TGCGCCAGCAGTCATACCGGACAGGGGTACACTGAAGCTTTCTTT.

The chain employs TRBV3-1 (or the pseudogene TRBV3-2) and TRBJ1-3, with D perhaps TRBD1 (6 bases). Germline CDR1 reads LGHDT; CDR2 reads YNNKEL (reference sequence). V was clipped by 4 bases and J by 4 bases, with 14 bases between them. This CDR3 has 15 residues. CDR3 in amino acids: CASSLKQGGGNTIYF. The CDR3 DNA is TGTGCCAGCAGCCTTAAACAGGGTGGCGGAAACACCATATATTTT.

This sequence joins TRBV6-5 and TRBJ2-2; tentatively, D is TRBD1 (6 bases). The CDR3 runs to 15 residues. V lost 7 bases to trimming and J lost 3 bases, with 15 bases between them. Germline loops: CDR1 MNHEY, CDR2 SVGAGI. The DNA of the CDR3 is TGTGCCAGCATTCACCAGGGGCGCGACACCGGGGAGCTGTTTTTT. Its translation is CASIHQGRDTGELFF.

V gene TRBV5-1 combines with J gene TRBJ2-3, with TRBD2 matching 10 bases. Germline V CDR1 and CDR2: SGHRS, YFSETQ. Trimming took 0 bases from V and 2 from J; bases not matched to a gene: 3. This CDR3 is 16 amino acids long. The CDR3 is CASSLGTSGTTDTQYF. For the CDR3, the DNA is TGCGCCAGCAGCTTGGGGACTAGCGGAACCACAGATACGCAGTATTTT.

The CDR3 sequence: CASSERTSIPDEAFF. The CDR3 nucleotides read TGCGCCAGCAGTGAAAGGACATCCATACCAGATGAAGCTTTCTTT. The V call is TRBV10-2, the J call TRBJ1-1; weak D call: TRBD1 (5 bases). Germline loops: CDR1 WSHSY, CDR2 SAAADI. V was trimmed by 3 bases and J by 7 bases, leaving 18 bases between them. The CDR3 totals 15 residues.

This clone appeared once. The chain recombines TRBV12-3 or TRBV12-4 with TRBJ2-3; 8 bases match TRBD2. J lost 9 bases, V lost 7 bases, and 3 bases had no gene match. This CDR3 region has 11 residues. CDR3 amino acids: CASTPGGTQYF. The DNA for the CDR3 is TGTGCCAGCACCCCGGGGGGGACGCAGTATTTT.

CDR3 DNA sequence: TGTGCCAGCAGCTTACGGGGAGACACTGAAGCTTTCTTT. As protein: CASSLRGDTEAFF. The chain employs TRBV7-6 and TRBJ1-1; D not certain. This CDR3 spans 13 amino acids. V lost 2 bases, J lost 3 bases, and 7 bases lay in between. Germline-derived CDR1 and CDR2 are SGHVS and FNYEAQ.

This chain joins TRBV18 and TRBJ1-5; 10 bases are a match to TRBD1. Trimming cost V 2 bases and J 7 bases; bases outside gene matches: 8. From germline, CDR1 is KGHSH and CDR2 LQKENI. The CDR3 runs 16 residues. The CDR3 protein is CASSPVGQGPFQPQHF. In DNA, the CDR3 is TGTGCCAGCTCACCAGTGGGACAGGGGCCATTCCAGCCCCAGCATTTT.

V and J are TRBV4-3 and TRBJ2-7; 7 positions agree with TRBD2. J lost 7 bases, V lost 3 bases, and 9 bases had no gene match. Germline assignment: CDR1 LGHNA and CDR2 YSLEER. The CDR3 consists of 14 residues. The CDR3 loop is CASSQVGLVGEQYF. The CDR3 DNA is TGCGCCAGCAGCCAGGTAGGACTAGTTGGTGAGCAGTACTTC.

The rearrangement joins TRBV20-1 to TRBJ2-2; the D gene is possibly TRBD1 (5 bases). CDR1 DFQATT and CDR2 SNEGSKA come from the germline V gene (reference sequence). CDR3 length equals 14 residues. The V end was cut by 3 bases, the J end by 6 bases, with 14 bases between. CDR3 sequence reads: CSASSRVRSGELFF. In nucleotides, the CDR3 is TGCAGTGCTAGTTCCAGGGTCCGATCCGGGGAGCTGTTTTTT.

The gene calls are TRBV9 and TRBJ2-5; D is unresolved. Germline V gene data show CDR1 as SGDLS and CDR2 as YYNGEE. CDR3 length: 15 amino acids. Trimming cost V 4 bases and J 4 bases, with 17 bases left between them. The DNA for the CDR3 is TGTGCCAGCAGCCCCCGGGTAGGTCTAGGAGAGACCCAGTACTTC. Its translation is CASSPRVGLGETQYF.

The CDR3 sequence is CASSLLGQLNEKLFF. The CDR3 DNA reads TGTGCCAGCAGCTTACTGGGACAGCTTAATGAAAAACTGTTTTTT. The chain has TRBV7-9 and TRBJ1-4; 7 nucleotides match TRBD1. The CDR3 length is 15 residues. After removal of 2 bases from V and 4 bases from J, the junction contained 4 bases not matched to a gene. Germline CDR1 is SEHNR and CDR2 is FQNEAQ (reference sequence).

The J gene is TRBJ1-2, the V gene TRBV27; 8 nucleotides line up with TRBD1. The CDR3 runs to 16 residues. Germline CDR1 reads MNHEY; CDR2 reads SMNVEV (reference sequence). V lost 0 bases to trimming and J lost 8 bases; unmatched junction nucleotides: 11. The DNA for the CDR3 is TGTGCCAGCAGTTTATCGAAGTTGACAGGGGTATACGGCTACACCTTC. It specifies CASSLSKLTGVYGYTF.

The chain has TRBV6-2 or TRBV6-3 and TRBJ1-2; D is unresolved. The V and J ends lost 2 bases and 4 bases respectively, with 8 bases between them. Per germline, CDR1 MNHEY and CDR2 SVGEGT. CDR3 length: 13 residues. CDR3 DNA: TGTGCCAGCAGTTACCCAGTAACCTATGGCTACACCTTC. Translated: CASSYPVTYGYTF.

This clone was counted a single time. The chain recombines TRBV19 with TRBJ1-2; 8 nucleotides line up with TRBD1. CDR1 LNHDA and CDR2 SQIVND come from the germline V gene (reference sequence). This CDR3 comprises 14 residues. After removal of 4 bases from V and 0 bases from J, the junction contained 1 base not matched to a gene. The chain's CDR3 is CASSTGGPNYGYTF. As DNA, the CDR3 is TGTGCCAGTAGTACAGGGGGCCCTAACTATGGCTACACCTTC.

J is TRBJ1-5 and V is TRBV5-5; TRBD1 might be the D (5 bases). The CDR3 loop spans 17 amino acids. Germline loops: CDR1 SGHKS, CDR2 YYEKEE (reference sequence). The V end lost 3 bases, the J end lost 0 bases, and 16 bases lay between the germline ends. This CDR3 reads CASSWGETQYSNQPQHF. The CDR3 DNA reads as TGTGCCAGCAGCTGGGGGGAGACACAATATAGCAATCAGCCCCAGCATTTT.

The chain carries TRBV28 and TRBJ1-1, with 9 nucleotides matching TRBD1. The V segment lost 6 bases and the J segment 11 bases; nucleotides outside the gene matches: 4. Per the germline V gene, CDR1 is MDHEN and CDR2 is SYDVKM. The CDR3 covers 11 residues. CDR3 region: CASRTGGRAFF. DNA for the CDR3: TGTGCCAGCAGAACAGGGGGCAGGGCTTTCTTT.

The chain links TRBV5-1 to TRBJ1-1, with 8 bases aligning to TRBD1. This CDR3 has 16 residues. Germline values: CDR1 SGHRS, CDR2 YFSETQ. V was pared by 0 bases and J by 11 bases, with 15 bases of the junction left unmatched. CDR3 in DNA: TGCGCCAGCAGCTTGGCGAAGGTGGCACAGGGGGTAGGGGCTTTCTTT. Encoded protein: CASSLAKVAQGVGAFF.

V and J are TRBV4-1 and TRBJ2-3, with 7 bases fitting TRBD2. This CDR3 comprises 16 residues. CDR1 is MGHRA, CDR2 YSYEKL, per germline. V dropped 1 base and J dropped 0; count of bases not matched to a gene: 4. CDR3 nucleotides: TGCGCCAGCAGCCAAGCGGAGACTAGCAGCACAGATACGCAGTATTTT. It specifies CASSQAETSSTDTQYF.

As for this clone: A read error may account for a junction end that differs from germline. The chain has TRBV18 and TRBJ1-5; possibly TRBD1 for D (5 bases). CDR1 KGHSH and CDR2 LQKENI come from the germline V gene. The CDR3 is 16 residues long. CDR3: CTSSPPGGYSNQPQHF. The CDR3 nucleotides are TGTACCAGCTCACCACCGGGGGGGTATAGCAATCAGCCCCAGCATTTT.

This chain joins TRBV29-1 and TRBJ1-1, with a weak D call TRBD1 (5 bases). Trimming removed 4 bases from V and 0 bases from J, with 18 bases in between. The CDR3 is 16 amino acids. CDR1 and CDR2 (germline): SQVTM, ANQGSEA. For the CDR3, the DNA is TGCAGCGTTGCCCAAGCGGGAGAGGGGTTGAACACTGAAGCTTTCTTT. Translating gives CSVAQAGEGLNTEAFF.

This clone was seen once. The V and J genes are TRBV7-9 and TRBJ2-7; D not resolved. The V and J ends lost 5 bases and 1 base respectively, with 9 bases between them. Germline V CDR1 and CDR2: SEHNR, FQNEAQ (reference sequence). There are 13 residues in the CDR3. The DNA of the CDR3 is TGTGCCAGCAGCCCCCCCCGGTCCTACGAGCAGTACTTC. This sequence encodes CASSPPRSYEQYF.

The chain joins TRBV5-1 to TRBJ1-5; a weak D match, TRBD1 (5 bases). In germline, CDR1 is SGHRS, CDR2 YFSETQ. Trimming removed 1 base at V and 2 bases at J, with 10 bases between. The CDR3 runs to 15 residues. Here the CDR3 DNA reads TGCGCCAGCAGCTTGTCGGGGGACGGCAATCAGCCCCAGCATTTT. This gives the protein CASSLSGDGNQPQHF.

With regard to this clone: Other nucleotide sequences from this sample produce the same CDR3. V and J are TRBV2 and TRBJ1-2; tentative D call: TRBD1 (6 bases). The CDR3 extends over 12 amino acids. The germline V and J ends were trimmed by 6 bases and 2 bases, with 7 bases remaining between them. The germline CDR1 and CDR2 sequences are SNHLY and FYNNEI. CDR3 DNA: TGTGCCAGCAGCACAGGGAACTATGGCTACACCTTC. Its translation is CASSTGNYGYTF.

CDR3 sequence reads: CASSLESGHSYGYTF. CDR3 nucleotide sequence: TGTGCCAGTAGCCTTGAAAGCGGGCATAGCTATGGCTACACCTTC. V and J are TRBV19 and TRBJ1-2; no definite D call. V was pared by 6 bases and J by 4 bases, with 18 bases between. Germline V gene lookup returns CDR1 LNHDA and CDR2 SQIVND (reference sequence). This CDR3 contains 15 residues.

The chain combines TRBV11-2 with TRBJ2-7, with D uncertain. V lost 7 bases and J 2 bases, leaving 12 bases between the germline ends. Per the germline V gene, CDR1 is SGHAT and CDR2 is FQNNGV. This CDR3 has 13 residues. The CDR3 spells CASTSSVTYEQYF. CDR3 DNA: TGTGCCAGCACGAGCAGCGTAACCTACGAGCAGTACTTC.

The chain couples TRBV3-1 (or the pseudogene TRBV3-2) to TRBJ1-4, with TRBD1 identical over 7 bases. V lost 3 bases and J lost 4; bases outside the gene matches: 8. This CDR3 is built from 16 residues. Germline-derived CDR1 and CDR2 are LGHDT and YNNKEL (reference sequence). The CDR3 DNA is TGTGCCAGCAGCCACTACGTCCGGGACAGTAATGAAAAACTGTTTTTT. Translation: CASSHYVRDSNEKLFF.

CDR3 amino acids: CSVEEGALSGYTF. CDR3 sequence (DNA): TGCAGCGTTGAAGAGGGGGCCCTAAGTGGCTACACCTTC. This chain joins TRBV29-1 and TRBJ1-2, with D perhaps matching TRBD1 (6 bases). Trimming took off 0 bases at V and 7 bases at J, with 12 bases between the two ends. The CDR3 contains 13 residues. Germline values: CDR1 SQVTM, CDR2 ANQGSEA.

The chain has TRBV18 and TRBJ1-2, with a tentative D call TRBD1 (6 bases). In germline, CDR1 is KGHSH, CDR2 LQKENI. The CDR3 has 17 residues. V lost 3 bases, J lost 8 bases, and 25 bases lay in between. DNA of the CDR3: TGTGCCAGCTCACCCACGGGTCAGGGGCAGGCGCAGAACGGCTACACCTTC. It encodes CASSPTGQGQAQNGYTF. The full variable domain, completed using reference TRBV18 and TRBJ1-2, is NAGVMQNPRHLVRRRGQEARLRCSPMKGHSHVYWYRQLPEEGLKFMVYLQKENIIDESGMPKERFSAEFPKEGPSILRIQQVVRGDSAAYFCASSPTGQGQAQNGYTFGSGTRLTVV.

The gene calls are TRBV2 and TRBJ1-5; 8 positions match TRBD1. Germline V gene data show CDR1 as SNHLY and CDR2 as FYNNEI. V shed 6 bases and J 3 bases; nucleotides not matched to a gene: 10. CDR3 length: 16 amino acids. The CDR3 region has the DNA TGTGCCAGCAGGGGGGACAGGTACCCTCCCAATCAGCCCCAGCATTTT. It codes for CASRGDRYPPNQPQHF.